Given below is one T cell receptor (beta chain) in context. The method was immunoSEQ multiplex PCR; TCRdb's version includes in-frame clones alone and lacks a portion of them. The repertoire holds approximately 44,000 clones, with about 95% as singletons. The entry originates in a study of preoperative IRX-2 immunotherapy in early breast cancer. CDR1 SGHTA and CDR2 FQGNSA come from the germline V gene. This CDR3 contains 12 residues. V was pared by 11 bases and J by 1 base, with 10 bases between. Stated treatment: preoperative locoregional IRX-2 cytokine immunotherapy. Preoperative locoregional IRX-2 cytokine immunotherapy was tested in the phase Ib source study.

The sequencing used tumor tissue, collected after IRX-2 immunotherapy. The receptor's source is a human donor with breast cancer. The rearrangement uses TRBV7-2 and TRBJ2-3; perhaps TRBD1 as D (6 bases). The CDR3 is CAGDTCTDTQYF. CDR3 coding DNA: TGTGCCGGGGACACCTGCACAGATACGCAGTATTTT.